These 15 T cell receptor beta chains share one sample of origin, sequenced in a study of blood T cell repertoires in COVID-19. TCRdb's copy holds only in-frame clones and misses some; the assay was immunoSEQ multiplex PCR. The sample yields around 200,000 clones, 89% seen once. Sequencing was performed on PBMCs or T cells enriched from blood (not recorded which). The receptors shown here come from a woman under 30 who had recovered from COVID-19.

The chain couples TRBV3-1 (or the pseudogene TRBV3-2) to TRBJ2-7, with 10 bases lining up with TRBD2. Germline V CDR1 and CDR2: LGHDT, YNNKEL (reference sequence). The V segment lost 6 bases and the J segment 5 bases; nucleotides outside the gene matches: 7. This CDR3 has 14 amino acids. The CDR3 region is CASSPSGRFHEQYF. For the CDR3, the DNA is TGTGCCAGCAGTCCTAGCGGGAGATTCCACGAGCAGTACTTC.

This chain uses TRBV4-2 with TRBJ2-1; possible D gene TRBD2, 6 bases. The length of the CDR3 is 14 residues. Between the trimmed V and J ends, which lost 4 bases and 6 bases, there was a span of 13 bases. The germline CDR1 and CDR2 sequences are LGHNA and YNFKEQ. CDR3 sequence: CASSPTRTGNEQFF. As DNA, the CDR3 is TGTGCCAGCAGCCCGACTAGAACCGGCAATGAGCAGTTCTTC.

This rearrangement joins TRBV6-5 to TRBJ2-6; 7 bases map to TRBD1. The junction had 5 bases not matched to a gene; V was cut back by 8 bases and J by 1 base. CDR1 MNHEY and CDR2 SVGAGI come from the germline V gene. The CDR3 sequence is 15 residues long. CDR3 in DNA: TGTGCCAGCGGGGACAGTCTTTCTGGGGCCAACGTCCTGACTTTC. Residues: CASGDSLSGANVLTF.

V gene TRBV27 combines with J gene TRBJ1-2, with TRBD1 as a possible D gene (6 bases). This CDR3 comprises 14 residues. Germline V lookup: CDR1 MNHEY, CDR2 SMNVEV (reference sequence). V was clipped by 6 bases and J by 6 bases, with 17 bases between them. In DNA, the CDR3 is TGTGCCAGCAGCGCGACCCGGGGGGCCCATGGCTACACCTTC. Translation gives CASSATRGAHGYTF.

This chain uses TRBV6-5 with TRBJ2-1; 7 bases align to TRBD2. CDR3 length equals 12 residues. The germline gives CDR1 MNHEY, CDR2 SVGAGI. With V trimmed by 8 bases and J by 5 bases, 3 bases remained unmatched. Written as DNA, the CDR3 is TGTGCCAGCGGGAGGGGAAACAATGAGCAGTTCTTC. Its protein is CASGRGNNEQFF.

This clone has a handful of counts. The rearrangement uses TRBV6-1 and TRBJ2-7; the D is unclear. The CDR3 consists of 14 residues. Looked up from germline, CDR1 is MNHNS and CDR2 is SASEGT. Trimming cost V 1 base and J 7 bases, with 14 bases left between them. CDR3 DNA: TGTGCCAGCAGTGAAGAAGGCGGAGTTCGGGAGCAGTACTTC. This sequence encodes CASSEEGGVREQYF.

The rearrangement links TRBV5-4 to TRBJ2-5, with 7 bases that match TRBD1. V was clipped by 0 bases and J by 1 base; unmatched bases: 18. CDR1 is SGHNT, CDR2 YYREEE, per germline (reference sequence). This CDR3 is 20 amino acids long. The CDR3 reads CASSLDEWAKTGQGQETQYF. The CDR3 DNA sequence: TGTGCCAGCAGCTTGGATGAGTGGGCCAAGACAGGGCAGGGCCAAGAGACCCAGTACTTC.

The chain has TRBV5-1 and TRBJ2-1, with D perhaps TRBD2 (6 bases). V shed 4 bases and J shed 8 bases, with 16 bases lying between them. Germline V gene lookup returns CDR1 SGHRS and CDR2 YFSETQ. The CDR3 loop spans 14 amino acids. The CDR3 sequence: CASSDGLTPDEQFF. For the CDR3, the DNA is TGCGCCAGCAGCGACGGACTAACCCCGGATGAGCAGTTCTTC.

V and J are TRBV10-3 and TRBJ2-7; 14 bases are shared with TRBD2. The CDR3 is made up of 15 amino acids. CDR1 and CDR2 from the germline V gene are ENHRY and SYGVKD. J gave up 5 bases and V 4 bases, and 4 bases lay outside the gene matches. DNA for the CDR3: TGTGCCATCAGTGCTGGACTAGCGGGAGGAGACGAGCAGTACTTC. Encoded protein: CAISAGLAGGDEQYF.

V and J are TRBV12-5 and TRBJ1-1; perhaps TRBD1 as D (6 bases). The V end was cut by 3 bases, the J end by 1 base, with 15 bases between. The CDR3 covers 16 residues. Germline assignment: CDR1 LGHNT and CDR2 FRNRAP. CDR3 residues: CASGFEFPGQNTEAFF. The DNA for the CDR3 is TGTGCTAGTGGTTTCGAGTTTCCGGGACAGAACACTGAAGCTTTCTTT.

The chain carries TRBV6-5 and TRBJ1-2, with 10 bases fitting TRBD1. Trimming removed 10 bases from V and 8 bases from J; junction bases left unmatched: 7. Per the germline V gene, CDR1 is MNHEY and CDR2 is SVGAGI. The CDR3 contains 12 residues. The CDR3 nucleotides are TGTGCCATCCGAGGACAGGGGGGAGGCTACACCTTC. Protein sequence: CAIRGQGGGYTF.

This chain connects TRBV7-8 to TRBJ2-2; a possible D gene is TRBD2 (7 bases). This CDR3 has 15 residues. Germline CDR1 SGHVS, CDR2 FQNEAQ. With 5 bases removed from V and 5 bases from J, the gap between germline ends came to 15 bases. The CDR3 region has the DNA TGTGCCAGCAGCCAGGGGAGCGGGATTACCGGGGAGCTGTTTTTT. Amino acids: CASSQGSGITGELFF.

This rearrangement joins TRBV9 to TRBJ2-2, with a weak D call TRBD2 (6 bases). This CDR3 has 15 amino acids. Germline V gives CDR1 SGDLS, CDR2 YYNGEE. Trimming removed 3 bases from V and 0 bases from J, with 9 bases in between. CDR3 nucleotides: TGTGCCAGCAGCGGGAGGGACCCGAACACCGGGGAGCTGTTTTTT. Amino acids: CASSGRDPNTGELFF.

CDR3 region: CASSQGWRGTQPQHF. CDR3 sequence (DNA): TGCGCCAGCAGCCAGGGCTGGCGTGGAACTCAGCCCCAGCATTTT. The chain joins TRBV4-3 to TRBJ1-5; D is ambiguous. The germline V gene has CDR1 LGHNA and CDR2 YSLEER. The CDR3 sequence is 15 residues long. V shed 3 bases and J shed 6 bases, with 15 bases lying between them.

V usage is TRBV6-5 and J usage is TRBJ1-5; D call uncertain. CDR3 length: 15 residues. Trimming took 0 bases from V and 1 from J, leaving 7 bases between them. Germline values: CDR1 MNHEY, CDR2 SVGAGI. The CDR3 here is CASSYSSESNQPQHF. Written as DNA, the CDR3 is TGTGCCAGCAGTTACTCATCGGAGAGCAATCAGCCCCAGCATTTT.